The present TCR beta chain was sequenced within a study of blood T cell repertoires in COVID-19. Turning to the study itself: The United States, Italy and Spain provided the acute and convalescent COVID-19 samples.

V was pared by 5 bases and J by 4 bases, with 9 bases of the junction left unmatched. The CDR3 is 15 amino acids. The germline V gene has CDR1 SGHTA and CDR2 FQGTGA. TCRdb's copy holds only in-frame clones and misses some; the assay was immunoSEQ multiplex PCR. The sample lists over 150,000 clones, roughly 84% occurring once. This clone was detected only once. The origin of this receptor is a man aged 45-65 years with active or convalescent COVID-19. V usage is TRBV7-3 and J usage is TRBJ1-1; 8 bases match TRBD1. The sample comprised peripheral blood. The CDR3 protein is CASSPDRGGVTEAFF. The CDR3 DNA sequence: TGTGCCAGCAGCCCAGACAGGGGTGGAGTCACTGAAGCTTTCTTT. The full variable domain, with the rest looked up from reference TRBV7-3 and TRBJ1-1, is GAGVSQTPSNKVTEKGKYVELRCDPISGHTALYWYRQSLGQGPEFLIYFQGTGAADDSGLPNDRFFAVRPEGSVSTLKIQRTERGDSAVYLCASSPDRGGVTEAFFGQGTRLTVV.